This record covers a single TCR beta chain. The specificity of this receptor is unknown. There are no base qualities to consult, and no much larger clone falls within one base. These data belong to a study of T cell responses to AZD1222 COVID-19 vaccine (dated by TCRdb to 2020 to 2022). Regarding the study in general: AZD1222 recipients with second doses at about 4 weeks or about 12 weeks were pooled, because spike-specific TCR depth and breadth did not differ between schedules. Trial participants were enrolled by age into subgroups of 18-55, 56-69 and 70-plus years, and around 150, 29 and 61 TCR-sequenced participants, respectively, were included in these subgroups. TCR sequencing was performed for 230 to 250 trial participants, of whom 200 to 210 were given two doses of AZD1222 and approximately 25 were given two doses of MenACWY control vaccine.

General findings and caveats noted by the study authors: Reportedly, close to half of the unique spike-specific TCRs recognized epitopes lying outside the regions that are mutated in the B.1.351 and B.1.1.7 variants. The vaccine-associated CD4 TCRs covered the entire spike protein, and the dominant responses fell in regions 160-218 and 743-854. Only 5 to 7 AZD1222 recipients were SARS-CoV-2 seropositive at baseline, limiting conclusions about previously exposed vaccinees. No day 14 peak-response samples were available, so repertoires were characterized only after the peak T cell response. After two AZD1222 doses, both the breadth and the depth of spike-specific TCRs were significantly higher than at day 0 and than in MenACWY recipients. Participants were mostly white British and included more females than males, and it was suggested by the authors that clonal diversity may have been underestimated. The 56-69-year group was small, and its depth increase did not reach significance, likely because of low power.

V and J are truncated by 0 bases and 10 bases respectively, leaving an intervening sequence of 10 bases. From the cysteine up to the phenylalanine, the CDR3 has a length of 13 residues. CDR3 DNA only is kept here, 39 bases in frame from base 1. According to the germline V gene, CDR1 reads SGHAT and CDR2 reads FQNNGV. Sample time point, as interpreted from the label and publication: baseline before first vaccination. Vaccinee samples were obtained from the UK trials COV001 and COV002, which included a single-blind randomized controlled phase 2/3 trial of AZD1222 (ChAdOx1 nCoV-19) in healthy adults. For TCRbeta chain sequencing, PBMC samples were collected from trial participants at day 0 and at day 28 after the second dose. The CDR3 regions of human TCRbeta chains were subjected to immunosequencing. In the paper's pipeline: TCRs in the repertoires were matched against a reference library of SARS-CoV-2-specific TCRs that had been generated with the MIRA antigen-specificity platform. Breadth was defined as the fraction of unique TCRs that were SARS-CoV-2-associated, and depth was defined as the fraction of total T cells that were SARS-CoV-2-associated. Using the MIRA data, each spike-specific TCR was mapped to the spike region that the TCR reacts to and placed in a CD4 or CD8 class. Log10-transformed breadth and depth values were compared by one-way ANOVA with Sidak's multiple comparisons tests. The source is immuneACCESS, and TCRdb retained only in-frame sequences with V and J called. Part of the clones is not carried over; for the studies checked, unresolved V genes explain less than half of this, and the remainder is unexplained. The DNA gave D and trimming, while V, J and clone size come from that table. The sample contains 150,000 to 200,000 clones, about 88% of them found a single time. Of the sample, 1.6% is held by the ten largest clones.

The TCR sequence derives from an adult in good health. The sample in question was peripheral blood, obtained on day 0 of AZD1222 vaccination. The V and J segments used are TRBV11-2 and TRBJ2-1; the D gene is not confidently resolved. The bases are TGTGCCAGCAGCTTAGATTTCGACTCGGAGCAGTTCTTC. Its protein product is CASSLDFDSEQFF.